This is a list of T cell receptor beta chains from one sample in a study of long-term antiretroviral therapy in people with HIV. Measured with immunoSEQ multiplex PCR; TCRdb has only the in-frame clones, and not every one. The table has about 19,000 clones, about 80% seen once. Specimen: unsorted PBMCs, collected 0.2 years after starting antiretroviral therapy. These receptors all come from a woman aged 40 to 50 with HIV. CDR3s include the opening cysteine and the closing phenylalanine or tryptophan. A D gene is named only where the DNA matches it firmly. Size tells how often a clone was seen (once, few, many) or the class of an expanded clone, and some rows leave it out.

j_gene,d_gene,v_gene,abundance,CDR3aa,CDR3nt
TRBJ1-1,-,TRBV10-3,-,CAISESGLAFF,TGTGCCATCAGTGAGTCAGGGCTAGCTTTCTTT
TRBJ2-7,TRBD2,TRBV19,once,CASKLAGSYEQYF,TGTGCCAGTAAATTAGCGGGGAGCTACGAGCAGTACTTC
TRBJ2-7,-,TRBV5-3,-,CARSLKLPEMGPSYEQYF,TGTGCCAGAAGCTTGAAGTTGCCGGAGATGGGGCCTTCCTACGAGCAGTACTTC
TRBJ2-7,-,TRBV5-6,few,CASSFKEGEQYF,TGTGCCAGCAGCTTTAAAGAGGGCGAGCAGTACTTC
TRBJ1-1,-,TRBV19,once,CASSITLMNTEAFF,TGTGCCAGTAGTATAACCCTTATGAACACTGAAGCTTTCTTT
TRBJ1-2,TRBD1,TRBV5-4,-,CASSPMAGGPSNYGYTF,TGTGCCAGCAGCCCAATGGCAGGGGGCCCCTCTAACTATGGCTACACCTTC
TRBJ1-5,-,TRBV5-8,-,CASSWGTKDSNQPQHF,TGTGCCAGCAGCTGGGGGACAAAAGATAGCAATCAGCCCCAGCATTTT
TRBJ1-1,-,TRBV7-8,-,CASSLLRVTEAFF,TGTGCCAGCAGCTTATTGCGTGTCACTGAAGCTTTCTTT
TRBJ2-3,-,TRBV7-9,once,CASSLGGYGADTQYF,TGTGCCAGCAGCTTAGGGGGGTACGGTGCAGATACGCAGTATTTT
TRBJ2-2,TRBD1,TRBV5-1,once,CASSWDRHTGELFF,TGCGCCAGCAGCTGGGACAGACACACCGGGGAGCTGTTTTTT
TRBJ2-7,-,TRBV18,-,CASSPLPETYEQYF,TGTGCCAGCTCACCACTGCCAGAGACCTACGAGCAGTACTTC
TRBJ2-7,-,TRBV15,-,CATSRDFEGFSYEQYF,TGTGCCACCAGCAGAGATTTCGAAGGGTTCTCCTACGAGCAGTACTTC
TRBJ1-2,TRBD1,TRBV7-2,-,CASSLVDRGNYGYTF,TGTGCCAGCAGCTTAGTAGACAGGGGAAACTATGGCTACACCTTC
TRBJ2-3,TRBD2,TRBV28,-,CASSLSSSGGEGTDTQYF,TGTGCCAGCAGTTTATCGTCTAGCGGGGGGGAGGGCACAGATACGCAGTATTTT
TRBJ1-2,TRBD1,TRBV20-1,few,CSAITGDGYTF,TGCAGTGCTATTACAGGGGACGGCTACACCTTC
TRBJ2-1,-,TRBV14,-,CASSQDEWSSSYNEQFF,TGTGCCAGCAGCCAAGATGAGTGGAGTAGCTCCTACAATGAGCAGTTCTTC
TRBJ2-1,-,TRBV12-5,-,CASGLLGISSYNEQFF,TGTGCTAGTGGTTTACTAGGGATTAGCTCCTACAATGAGCAGTTCTTC
TRBJ1-3,TRBD1,TRBV11-3,-,CASSLVGGGGASGNTIYF,TGTGCCAGCAGCTTAGTCGGCGGAGGGGGCGCGTCTGGAAACACCATATATTTT
TRBJ2-1,TRBD2,TRBV6-5,-,CASSPSGSYNEQFF,TGTGCCAGCAGCCCTAGCGGGAGCTACAATGAGCAGTTCTTC
TRBJ1-1,-,TRBV7-6,-,CASSSGQTNTEAFF,TGTGCCAGCAGCTCAGGACAGACGAACACTGAAGCTTTCTTT
TRBJ2-7,-,TRBV2,-,CASSGGYEQYF,TGTGCCAGCAGTGGAGGTTACGAGCAGTACTTC
TRBJ2-1,-,TRBV7-9,-,CASSSPREGVDEQFF,TGTGCCAGCAGCTCCCCCAGGGAGGGGGTAGATGAGCAGTTCTTC
TRBJ2-5,TRBD2,TRBV5-8,-,CASSLFSGPGGETQYF,TGTGCCAGCAGCCTCTTCTCGGGACCGGGGGGAGAGACCCAGTACTTC
TRBJ1-2,-,TRBV7-9,-,CASRPLQASGGYGYTF,TGTGCCAGCAGGCCCCTTCAAGCCTCAGGAGGCTATGGCTACACCTTC
TRBJ2-1,-,TRBV19,-,CASSIAGNYNEQFF,TGTGCCAGTAGTATAGCCGGGAACTACAATGAGCAGTTCTTC
TRBJ1-1,-,TRBV7-8,-,CASSLLIAGGTEAFF,TGTGCCAGCAGCTTATTGATAGCGGGGGGAACTGAAGCTTTCTTT
TRBJ2-1,-,TRBV4-1,-,CASSQDRRGSYNEQFF,TGCGCCAGCAGCCAAGATCGGCGGGGCTCCTACAATGAGCAGTTCTTC
TRBJ2-7,TRBD1,TRBV7-2,-,CASSAQTGAYEQYF,TGTGCCAGCAGCGCCCAAACAGGGGCCTACGAGCAGTACTTC